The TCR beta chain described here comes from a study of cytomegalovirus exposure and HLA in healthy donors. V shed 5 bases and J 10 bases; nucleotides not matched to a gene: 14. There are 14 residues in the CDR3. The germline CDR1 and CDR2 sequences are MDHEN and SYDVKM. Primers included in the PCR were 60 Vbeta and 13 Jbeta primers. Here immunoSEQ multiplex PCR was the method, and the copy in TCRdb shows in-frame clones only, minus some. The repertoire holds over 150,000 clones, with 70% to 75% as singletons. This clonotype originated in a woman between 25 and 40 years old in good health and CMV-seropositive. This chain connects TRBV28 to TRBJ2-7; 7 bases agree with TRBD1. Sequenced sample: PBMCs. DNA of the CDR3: TGTGCCAGCAGTCCGACAGGGATCTTCGCCCCCCAGTACTTC. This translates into CASSPTGIFAPQYF.